A selection of T cell receptor beta chains follows, all from one sample in a study of CD8 T cells in Susac syndrome. TCRdb re-analysed the immunoSEQ multiplex PCR reads in MiXCR, keeping a single row per CDR3 protein. This table has about 210,000 distinct CDR3 sequences, about 95% appearing once. Sequencing was done on a sample of CD4+ T cells from PBMCs. These receptors were taken from a human donor with multiple sclerosis. Both conserved end residues are part of each CDR3. The order of the fields is CDR3 DNA, CDR3 protein, V gene, clone size, J gene, D gene. D genes are given only for firm matches. Clone size is given for some rows only: seen once, a few or many times, or a class if the clone is expanded.

DNA: TGTGCCAGCAGACCGACCACGGCCACGAACACTGAAGCTTTCTTT
CDR3: CASRPTTATNTEAFF
V: TRBV28
size: -
J: TRBJ1-1
D: -

DNA: TGTGCCAGCAGTCCCCCTGGGCGGGTTAATTCACCCCTCCACTTT
CDR3: CASSPPGRVNSPLHF
V: TRBV27
size: -
J: TRBJ1-6
D: -

DNA: TGTGCCACAATCCAGGGCCGGGAGCTGTTTTTT
CDR3: CATIQGRELFF
V: TRBV19
size: -
J: TRBJ2-2
D: -

DNA: TGTGCCAGCAGGGGACAGGGAATCTACGAGCAGTACTTC
CDR3: CASRGQGIYEQYF
V: TRBV12-3/TRBV12-4
size: -
J: TRBJ2-7
D: TRBD1

DNA: TGTGCCAGCAGTGAAAAGGGGGGGGTCATTCGGACAGATACGCAGTATTTT
CDR3: CASSEKGGVIRTDTQYF
V: TRBV7-8
size: -
J: TRBJ2-3
D: -

DNA: TGTGCCAGCAGCCAAGGTGACAGGCGAGGGCCAGCTTTCTTT
CDR3: CASSQGDRRGPAFF
V: TRBV3-1
size: -
J: TRBJ1-1
D: -

DNA: TGCAGCGTTGCGAGCGGGTTCTCCTACAATGAGCAGTTCTTC
CDR3: CSVASGFSYNEQFF
V: TRBV29-1
size: -
J: TRBJ2-1
D: -

DNA: TGTGCCAGCAGGGGACAGGGGGCGAGTTCACCCCTCCACTTT
CDR3: CASRGQGASSPLHF
V: TRBV12-3/TRBV12-4
size: -
J: TRBJ1-6
D: TRBD1

DNA: TGTGCCAGCAGCCTATCGGGACTATTGTACGAGCAGTACTTC
CDR3: CASSLSGLLYEQYF
V: TRBV27
size: -
J: TRBJ2-7
D: TRBD2

DNA: TGCAGTGCTAGAGCCGACGGACAGGGGACCTACGAGCAGTACTTC
CDR3: CSARADGQGTYEQYF
V: TRBV20-1
size: -
J: TRBJ2-7
D: TRBD1

DNA: TGCGCCAGCAGCCAAGATAGTAAGGGGCGCGGGGTAAATGAGCAGTTCTTC
CDR3: CASSQDSKGRGVNEQFF
V: TRBV4-1
size: -
J: TRBJ2-1
D: -

DNA: TGTGCCAGCAGTCCTTTCTTTAGCACAGGAGTATCGTACTTC
CDR3: CASSPFFSTGVSYF
V: TRBV12-3/TRBV12-4
size: -
J: TRBJ2-7
D: -

DNA: TGTGCCAGCAGCGTAGTCCCCGCCAGGGTGATGGAGACCCAGTACTTC
CDR3: CASSVVPARVMETQYF
V: TRBV9
size: -
J: TRBJ2-5
D: -

DNA: TGCGCCAGCGGTCCCCTCGGAGGGACGAACACTGAAGCTTTCTTT
CDR3: CASGPLGGTNTEAFF
V: TRBV23-1
size: -
J: TRBJ1-1
D: -

DNA: TGTGCCAGCACCAACCCCGGGACAAAGACCAATGAGCAGTTCTTC
CDR3: CASTNPGTKTNEQFF
V: TRBV6-2/TRBV6-3
size: -
J: TRBJ2-1
D: -

DNA: TGCGCCAGCAGCCCACCGGACCCGTCCTACGAGCAGTACTTC
CDR3: CASSPPDPSYEQYF
V: TRBV4-1
size: -
J: TRBJ2-7
D: -

DNA: TGTGCCAGCAGCCCCTTGGGGGAGCAGTTCTTC
CDR3: CASSPLGEQFF
V: TRBV12-3/TRBV12-4
size: -
J: TRBJ2-1
D: -

DNA: TGTGCCAGCAGATTCTCCGGGACTAGCGGGAGGCCCATCCACAATGAGCAGTTCTTC
CDR3: CASRFSGTSGRPIHNEQFF
V: TRBV7-8
size: -
J: TRBJ2-1
D: TRBD2

DNA: TGCAGTGCCGCATCAGACCGGGACGATCTTGCAGATACGCAGTATTTT
CDR3: CSAASDRDDLADTQYF
V: TRBV20-1
size: -
J: TRBJ2-3
D: -

DNA: TGCGCCAGCTACCCGGGTGACGCTAGCAAGTATGAGCAGTTCTTC
CDR3: CASYPGDASKYEQFF
V: TRBV5-1
size: -
J: TRBJ2-1
D: -

DNA: TGTGCCAGCAGTTTCCCTTTGGCTGAAGCTTTCTTT
CDR3: CASSFPLAEAFF
V: TRBV28
size: -
J: TRBJ1-1
D: -

DNA: TGTGCCAGCAGTTCGGCCCAAGGGGGGTATTTT
CDR3: CASSSAQGGYF
V: TRBV12-3/TRBV12-4
size: -
J: TRBJ2-3
D: -

DNA: TGTGCCAGCAGTATGATGACGGGGGGCGCTGAAGCTTTCTTT
CDR3: CASSMMTGGAEAFF
V: TRBV25-1
size: -
J: TRBJ1-1
D: -

DNA: TGTGCCAGCAGTACCTGGTCCGCCTACAATGAGCAGTTCTTC
CDR3: CASSTWSAYNEQFF
V: TRBV28
size: -
J: TRBJ2-1
D: -

DNA: TGTGCCAGCTCACCACCCGATCGTAATAACTACGAGCAGTACTTC
CDR3: CASSPPDRNNYEQYF
V: TRBV18
size: -
J: TRBJ2-7
D: -

DNA: TGCAGCGTTCAGGACAGGGCTACTAGCACAGATACGCAGTATTTT
CDR3: CSVQDRATSTDTQYF
V: TRBV29-1
size: -
J: TRBJ2-3
D: TRBD1

DNA: TGTGCCAGCAGAAGCAGCCGGCGGGCTCCCTACGAGCAGTACTTC
CDR3: CASRSSRRAPYEQYF
V: TRBV3-1
size: -
J: TRBJ2-7
D: -

DNA: TGTGCCAGCAGCCTTGGGCAGTACTACGAGCAGTACTTC
CDR3: CASSLGQYYEQYF
V: TRBV7-9
size: -
J: TRBJ2-7
D: -

DNA: TGTGCCAGCAGCCAAGATCCCGGAAGCGGGAGAAAGTTC
CDR3: CASSQDPGSGRKF
V: TRBV3-1
size: -
J: TRBJ2-1
D: TRBD2

DNA: TGCAGCGTTGAAGAAACTGGTTGGGGCTACACCTTC
CDR3: CSVEETGWGYTF
V: TRBV29-1
size: -
J: TRBJ1-2
D: -

DNA: TGCAGCGTGGAGACTAGCGGGAGTTTTTACGAGGGAGAGACCCAGTACTTC
CDR3: CSVETSGSFYEGETQYF
V: TRBV29-1
size: -
J: TRBJ2-5
D: TRBD2

DNA: TGTGCCAGCAGGCCACAGGGGTTGGGCGAGCAGTACTTC
CDR3: CASRPQGLGEQYF
V: TRBV27
size: -
J: TRBJ2-7
D: TRBD1

DNA: TGTGCCATCAGTGACAGGAGTACCCAGTACTTC
CDR3: CAISDRSTQYF
V: TRBV10-3
size: -
J: TRBJ2-5
D: -

DNA: TGTGCCAGCAGTCCTGGGACCCCGTATACGCAGTATTTT
CDR3: CASSPGTPYTQYF
V: TRBV27
size: -
J: TRBJ2-3
D: -

DNA: TGTGCCAGCAGGAGACTGGACTCCTACAATGAGCAGTTCTTC
CDR3: CASRRLDSYNEQFF
V: TRBV12-3/TRBV12-4
size: -
J: TRBJ2-1
D: -

DNA: TGTGCCACCAGCGGCCGGACTTTTCAAGAGACCCAGTACTTC
CDR3: CATSGRTFQETQYF
V: TRBV15
size: -
J: TRBJ2-5
D: -

DNA: TGTGCCACCATCGCAGCGGGGGGGGCCAATGAGCAGTTCTTC
CDR3: CATIAAGGANEQFF
V: TRBV13
size: -
J: TRBJ2-1
D: TRBD2

DNA: TGTGCCAGCAGCCCCACGTGGACCGCCGCCCCTGAAGCTTTCTTT
CDR3: CASSPTWTAAPEAFF
V: TRBV9
size: -
J: TRBJ1-1
D: -

DNA: TGCGCCAGCAGCCAAGATATCGGGGGGCCCTTCCAAGAGACCCAGTACTTC
CDR3: CASSQDIGGPFQETQYF
V: TRBV4-1
size: -
J: TRBJ2-5
D: -

DNA: TGCAGTGCTAGTAGAGGACAGGGGAATTCACCCCTCCACTTT
CDR3: CSASRGQGNSPLHF
V: TRBV20-1
size: -
J: TRBJ1-6
D: TRBD1

DNA: TGTGCCACCAGCCGCCGGGGAGGGCGTGAGCAGTACTTC
CDR3: CATSRRGGREQYF
V: TRBV15
size: -
J: TRBJ2-7
D: TRBD2

DNA: TGTGCCTGGGGCCCACACAATGAGCAGTTCTTC
CDR3: CAWGPHNEQFF
V: TRBV30
size: -
J: TRBJ2-1
D: -

DNA: TGCAGCGTTAGTCGGGGGCAAAGGATTGAGCAGTTCTTC
CDR3: CSVSRGQRIEQFF
V: TRBV29-1
size: -
J: TRBJ2-1
D: -

DNA: TGTGCCAGCAGCGGCCTGGGGGACTATGGCTACACCTTC
CDR3: CASSGLGDYGYTF
V: TRBV7-2
size: -
J: TRBJ1-2
D: -

DNA: TGCAGTGCTAGAGGGGTATTTGGCGATTGGGAACCCGAGCAGTACTTC
CDR3: CSARGVFGDWEPEQYF
V: TRBV20-1
size: -
J: TRBJ2-7
D: -

DNA: TGCAGTGCCACGGACAGTAGGGGTCAGCCCCAGCATTTT
CDR3: CSATDSRGQPQHF
V: TRBV20-1
size: -
J: TRBJ1-5
D: -

DNA: TGCAGCGTTGCCCTCGGGCAGGGGGAAAATGGCTACACCTTC
CDR3: CSVALGQGENGYTF
V: TRBV29-1
size: -
J: TRBJ1-2
D: TRBD1

DNA: TGTGCCAGCAGTGAAAGGGGGGGGAGCTCCTACAATGAGCAGTTCTTC
CDR3: CASSERGGSSYNEQFF
V: TRBV2
size: -
J: TRBJ2-1
D: -

DNA: TGTGCCAGCAAACAATCTGGAAACACCATATATTTT
CDR3: CASKQSGNTIYF
V: TRBV7-2
size: -
J: TRBJ1-3
D: -

DNA: TGTGCCCACATCCCCCACGCACAGTATGGCTACACCTTC
CDR3: CAHIPHAQYGYTF
V: TRBV27
size: -
J: TRBJ1-2
D: -

DNA: TGCAGTGCTAGATCGACAGCCAAAAACATTCAGTACTTC
CDR3: CSARSTAKNIQYF
V: TRBV20-1
size: -
J: TRBJ2-4
D: -

DNA: TGTGCCAGCAGCCAAGATTGGGGGGGAGAGACCCAGTACTTC
CDR3: CASSQDWGGETQYF
V: TRBV4-2
size: -
J: TRBJ2-5
D: TRBD2

DNA: TGTGCCAGCAGCGCGAATAGACAGGGGAGGAGCTATGGCTACACCTTC
CDR3: CASSANRQGRSYGYTF
V: TRBV9
size: -
J: TRBJ1-2
D: TRBD1

DNA: TGTGCCAGCAACCAAGACAGGGGGGCCTACGAGCAGTACTTC
CDR3: CASNQDRGAYEQYF
V: TRBV28
size: once
J: TRBJ2-7
D: TRBD1

DNA: TGTGCCAGTCATGGACTAGCGGCGCCCGTAGCCAAAAACATTCAGTACTTC
CDR3: CASHGLAAPVAKNIQYF
V: TRBV6-1
size: -
J: TRBJ2-4
D: TRBD2